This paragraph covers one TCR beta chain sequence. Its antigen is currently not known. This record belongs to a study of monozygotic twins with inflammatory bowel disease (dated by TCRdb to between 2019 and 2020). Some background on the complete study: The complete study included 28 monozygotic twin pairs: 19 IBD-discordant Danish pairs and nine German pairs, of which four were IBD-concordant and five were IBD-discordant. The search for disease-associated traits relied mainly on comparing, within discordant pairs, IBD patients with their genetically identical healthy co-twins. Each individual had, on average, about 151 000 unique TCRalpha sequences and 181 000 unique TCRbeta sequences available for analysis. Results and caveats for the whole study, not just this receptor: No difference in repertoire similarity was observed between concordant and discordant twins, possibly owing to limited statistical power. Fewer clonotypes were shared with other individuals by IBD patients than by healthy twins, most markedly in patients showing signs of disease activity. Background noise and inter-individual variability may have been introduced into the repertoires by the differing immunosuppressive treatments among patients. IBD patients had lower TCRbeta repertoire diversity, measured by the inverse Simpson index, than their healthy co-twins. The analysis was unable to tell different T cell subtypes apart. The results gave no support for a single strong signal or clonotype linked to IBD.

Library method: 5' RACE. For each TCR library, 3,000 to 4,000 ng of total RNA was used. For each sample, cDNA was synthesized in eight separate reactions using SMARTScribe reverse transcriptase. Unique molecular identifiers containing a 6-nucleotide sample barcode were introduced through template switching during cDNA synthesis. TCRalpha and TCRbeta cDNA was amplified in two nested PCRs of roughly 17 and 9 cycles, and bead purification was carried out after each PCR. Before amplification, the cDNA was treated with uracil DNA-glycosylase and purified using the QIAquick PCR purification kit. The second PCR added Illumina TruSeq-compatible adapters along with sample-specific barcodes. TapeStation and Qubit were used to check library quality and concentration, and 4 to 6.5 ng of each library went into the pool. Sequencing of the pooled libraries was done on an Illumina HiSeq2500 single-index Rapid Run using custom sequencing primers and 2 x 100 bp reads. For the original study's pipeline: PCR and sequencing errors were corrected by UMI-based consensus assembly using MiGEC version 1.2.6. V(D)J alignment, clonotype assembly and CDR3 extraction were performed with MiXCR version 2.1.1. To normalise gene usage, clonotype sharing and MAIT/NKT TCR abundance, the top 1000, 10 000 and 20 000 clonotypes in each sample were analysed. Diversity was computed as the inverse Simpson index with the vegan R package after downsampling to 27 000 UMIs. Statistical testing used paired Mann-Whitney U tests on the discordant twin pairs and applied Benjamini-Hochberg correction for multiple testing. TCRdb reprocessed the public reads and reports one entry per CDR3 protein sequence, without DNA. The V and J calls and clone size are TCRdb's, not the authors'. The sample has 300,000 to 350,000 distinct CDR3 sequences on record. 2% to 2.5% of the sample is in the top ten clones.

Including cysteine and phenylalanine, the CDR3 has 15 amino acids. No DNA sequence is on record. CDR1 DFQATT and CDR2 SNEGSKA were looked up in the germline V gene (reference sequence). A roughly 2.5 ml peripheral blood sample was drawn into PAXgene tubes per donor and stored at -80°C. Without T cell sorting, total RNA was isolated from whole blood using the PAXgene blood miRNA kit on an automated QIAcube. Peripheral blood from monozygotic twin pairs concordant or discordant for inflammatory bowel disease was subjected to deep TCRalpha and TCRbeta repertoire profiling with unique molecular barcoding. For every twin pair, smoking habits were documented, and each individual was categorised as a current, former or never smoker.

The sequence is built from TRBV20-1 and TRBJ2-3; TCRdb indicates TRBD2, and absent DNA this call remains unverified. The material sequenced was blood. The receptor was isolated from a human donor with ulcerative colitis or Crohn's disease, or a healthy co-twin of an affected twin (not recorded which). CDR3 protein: CSATGTSGVVDTQYF.